This TCR beta chain was profiled in a study of T-cell memory formation after mild COVID-19 (dated by TCRdb to the early 2020s). In the study overall: TCR sequence clusters from the two donors were largely donor specific. Two young, previously healthy adult volunteers, one female and one male, were included in the cohort. In two donors, T-cell clones that expanded and contracted after mild COVID-19 were tracked by sequencing TCRalpha and TCRbeta repertoires over time.

About this clonotype: Its antigen specificity is not known. Per-base qualities were not stored, and no clone one base away is much larger.

Reading from cysteine to phenylalanine, the CDR3 counts 17 amino acids. Here the CDR3 DNA is all that survives: 51 bases in frame from base 1. At the junction V is shortened by 1 base and J by 0 bases, with 12 bases in between. Looking up the germline V gene (reference sequence) yields CDR1 SGHAT and CDR2 FQDESV. Sequencing took place on an Illumina NovaSeq 6000. TCRalpha and TCRbeta cDNA libraries were constructed by 5'RACE with constant-segment primers, with sample barcodes and unique molecular identifiers being introduced. Trizol reagent was used to extract RNA from every sample. Libraries were amplified in two PCR steps, with a second sample barcode and Illumina TruSeq adapters added in the second step. Sequencing of the libraries was done on an Illumina NovaSeq, producing 2 x 150 bp paired-end reads. In the paper's pipeline: With migec v1.2.7, reads were demultiplexed and then collapsed into UMI-guided consensus sequences. Using mixcr v2.1.11, UMI consensuses were aligned to TRA and TRB V and J templates and then assembled into clonotypes. Expanded or contracted clonotypes were those called significant by both edgeR and NoisET, with noise models trained on biological replicates. For edgeR calls, the cutoffs were a false discovery rate-adjusted p below 0.01 and a log2 fold-change threshold of 1. As an exploratory analysis of dynamics, max-normalized trajectories of the 1000 most abundant clonotypes were examined with PCA combined with hierarchical clustering. The CD4 or CD8 phenotype of responding clones was assigned using the separately sequenced CD4+ and CD8+ repertoires. TCRdb trimmed the raw reads at Q25, called clones with MiXCR and kept productive beta chains. CDR3 protein duplicates are merged, each entry listing the most common genes and DNA. The V and J calls come from TCRdb's annotation, not from the publication. Within this sample are about 540,000 distinct CDR3 sequences, with roughly 22% of them counted one time only. Clones ranked in the top ten supply 9.5% to 15% of the sample.

Ficoll-Paque density gradient centrifugation was the method used to isolate PBMCs. The investigation overall reported the following: Only a couple of mild cases were covered in the study, and larger cohorts including severe cases with pre-infection samples were considered necessary. Some responding clones were detected in pre-infection memory, which suggested that pre-existing cross-reactive memory T cells had joined the SARS-CoV-2 response. Whether the second-wave clones peaking on day 37 were SARS-CoV-2 specific was not confirmed. From day 15 to 85, contracting clones showed balanced CD4/CD8 phenotypes, whereas a second wave of clones that expanded from day 15 to 37 leaned towards CD4+. Contracting CD4+ clones were found mainly in CM and EM memory subsets, while CD8+ clones were enriched in EMRA.

The sequenced material came from PBMCs or a T cell subset sorted from them (not recorded which). The chain couples TRBV11-1 to TRBJ2-2, with the D gene not confidently named. The clonotype comes from an adult woman who had mild COVID-19 (a few samples of this study predate the infection). The sample titles of this study are shuffled in the database, so cell type and time point are left out; the donor was told from shared clones. The CDR3 region: CASSLDLRSANTGELFF. The nucleotides read TGTGCCAGCAGCTTAGACTTGCGGAGCGCGAACACCGGGGAGCTGTTTTTT. With the rest looked up from the reference TRBV11-1 and TRBJ2-2 genes rather than sequenced, the full variable domain is EAEVAQSPRYKITEKSQAVAFWCDPISGHATLYWYRQILGQGPELLVQFQDESVVDDSQLPKDRFSAERLKGVDSTLKIQPAELGDSAMYLCASSLDLRSANTGELFFGEGSRLTVL.